The source of this TCR beta chain is a study of T cells expressing NK-cell markers. Study details: Obtained from sorted CD3+CD56+NKG2C+, CD3+CD56+NKG2C- and CD3+CD56-NKG2C+ T cells were the TCR beta repertoires. Eight donors were sequenced, seven testing HCMV-seropositive and one testing seronegative.

Findings and limits, study-wide: Dominant NKG2C+ clonotypes made up about 1.0-7.0% of CD8+ T cells in a handful of donors.

5'RACE template switching built TCR beta cDNA with unique molecular identifiers. From its re-call of the 5' RACE reads, TCRdb lists each CDR3 protein once, without DNA. The specimen's table records fewer than 400,000 distinct CDR3 sequences. With regard to this clonotype: What it binds is unknown.

Specimen: blood T cells: a sorted CD56 or NKG2C T cell subset, CD4+ or CD8+ T cells, or bulk PBMC T cells (not recorded which). The sequence was obtained from a woman aged 45-59 years in good health.

The CDR3 is CSASRQRSGANVLTF. The J gene is TRBJ2-6, the V gene TRBV20-1. The germline V gene encodes CDR1 DFQATT and CDR2 SNEGSKA (reference sequence). The CDR3 runs to 15 residues.